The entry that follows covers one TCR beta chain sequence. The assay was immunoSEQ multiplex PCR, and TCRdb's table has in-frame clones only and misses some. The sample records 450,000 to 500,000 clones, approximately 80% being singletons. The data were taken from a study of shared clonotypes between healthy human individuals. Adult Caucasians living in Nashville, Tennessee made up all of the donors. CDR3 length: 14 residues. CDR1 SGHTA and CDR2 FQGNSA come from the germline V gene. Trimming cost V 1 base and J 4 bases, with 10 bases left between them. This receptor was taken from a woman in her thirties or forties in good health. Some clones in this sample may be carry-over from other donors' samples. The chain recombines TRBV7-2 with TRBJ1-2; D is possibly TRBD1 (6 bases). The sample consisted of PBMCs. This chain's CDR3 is CASSLDRVGYGYTF. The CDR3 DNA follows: TGTGCCAGCAGCTTAGACAGGGTCGGCTATGGCTACACCTTC.